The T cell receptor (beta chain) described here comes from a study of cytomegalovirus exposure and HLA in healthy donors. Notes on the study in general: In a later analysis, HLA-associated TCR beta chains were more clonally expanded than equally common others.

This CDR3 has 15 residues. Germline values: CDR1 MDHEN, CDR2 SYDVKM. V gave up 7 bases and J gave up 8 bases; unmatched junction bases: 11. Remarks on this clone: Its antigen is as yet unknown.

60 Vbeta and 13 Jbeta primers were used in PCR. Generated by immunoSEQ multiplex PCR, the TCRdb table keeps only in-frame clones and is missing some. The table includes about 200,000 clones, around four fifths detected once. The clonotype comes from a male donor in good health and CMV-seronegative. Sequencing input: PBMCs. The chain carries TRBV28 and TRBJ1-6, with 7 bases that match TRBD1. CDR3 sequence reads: CASTLGGLRDSPLHF. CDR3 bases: TGTGCCAGCACCCTAGGGGGCCTGCGGGATTCACCCCTCCACTTT.